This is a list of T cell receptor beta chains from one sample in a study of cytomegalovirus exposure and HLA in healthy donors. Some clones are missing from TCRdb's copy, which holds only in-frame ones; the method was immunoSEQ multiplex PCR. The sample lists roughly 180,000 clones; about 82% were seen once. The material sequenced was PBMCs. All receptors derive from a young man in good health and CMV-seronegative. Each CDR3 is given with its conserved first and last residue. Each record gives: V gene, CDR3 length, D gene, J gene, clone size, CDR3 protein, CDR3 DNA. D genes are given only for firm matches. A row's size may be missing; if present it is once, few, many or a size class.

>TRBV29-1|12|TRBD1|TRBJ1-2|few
CSAGQGVRGYTF
TGCAGCGCGGGACAGGGGGTAAGAGGCTACACCTTC
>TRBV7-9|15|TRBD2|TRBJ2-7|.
CASSLAPSGGYEQYF
TGTGCCAGCAGCTTAGCGCCGAGCGGGGGATACGAGCAGTACTTC
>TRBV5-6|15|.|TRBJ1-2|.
CASSLGVRASYGYTF
TGTGCCAGCAGCTTGGGGGTCAGGGCTAGCTATGGCTACACCTTC
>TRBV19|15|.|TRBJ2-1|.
CASTELGGVYNEQFF
TGTGCCAGTACCGAGCTCGGAGGGGTTTACAATGAGCAGTTCTTC
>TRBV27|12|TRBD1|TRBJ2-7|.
CASSPTGYEQYF
TGTGCCAGCAGCCCGACAGGGTACGAGCAGTACTTC
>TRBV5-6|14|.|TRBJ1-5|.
CASSLYGTNQPQHF
TGTGCCAGCAGCTTGTATGGCACCAATCAGCCCCAGCATTTT
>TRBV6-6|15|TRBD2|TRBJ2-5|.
CASSYSGGLMETQYF
TGTGCCAGCAGTTACAGCGGGGGGCTGATGGAGACCCAGTACTTC
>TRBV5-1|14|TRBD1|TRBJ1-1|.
CASSLGQGGTEAFF
TGCGCCAGCAGCTTGGGACAGGGGGGCACTGAAGCTTTCTTT
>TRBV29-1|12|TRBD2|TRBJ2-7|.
CSGGTSPYEQYF
TGCAGCGGGGGGACTAGCCCCTACGAGCAGTACTTC
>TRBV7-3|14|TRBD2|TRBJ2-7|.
CASSPTSGSYEQYF
TGTGCCAGCAGCCCGACTAGCGGGAGCTACGAGCAGTACTTC
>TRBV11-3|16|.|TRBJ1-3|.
CASSARGGFSGNTIYF
TGTGCCAGCAGCGCCCGGGGGGGTTTCTCTGGAAACACCATATATTTT
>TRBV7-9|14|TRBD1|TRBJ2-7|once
CASSLWDRPYEQYF
TGTGCCAGCAGCTTATGGGACAGACCCTACGAGCAGTACTTC
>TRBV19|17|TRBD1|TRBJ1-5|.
CASSARGTGGPSQPQHF
TGTGCCAGTAGCGCGAGGGGGACAGGCGGCCCCAGTCAGCCCCAGCATTTT
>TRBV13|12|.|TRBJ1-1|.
CASSSTYTEAFF
TGTGCCAGCAGCTCGACATACACTGAAGCTTTCTTT
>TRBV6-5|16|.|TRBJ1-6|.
CASSYSGGLDNSPLHF
TGTGCCAGCAGTTATTCCGGGGGGTTGGATAATTCACCTCTCCACTTT
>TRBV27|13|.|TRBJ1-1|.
CASSLGGSTEAFF
TGTGCCAGCAGTTTGGGGGGAAGTACTGAAGCTTTCTTT
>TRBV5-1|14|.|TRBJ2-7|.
CASSTQAHSYEQYF
TGCGCCAGCAGCACGCAGGCCCACTCCTACGAGCAGTACTTC